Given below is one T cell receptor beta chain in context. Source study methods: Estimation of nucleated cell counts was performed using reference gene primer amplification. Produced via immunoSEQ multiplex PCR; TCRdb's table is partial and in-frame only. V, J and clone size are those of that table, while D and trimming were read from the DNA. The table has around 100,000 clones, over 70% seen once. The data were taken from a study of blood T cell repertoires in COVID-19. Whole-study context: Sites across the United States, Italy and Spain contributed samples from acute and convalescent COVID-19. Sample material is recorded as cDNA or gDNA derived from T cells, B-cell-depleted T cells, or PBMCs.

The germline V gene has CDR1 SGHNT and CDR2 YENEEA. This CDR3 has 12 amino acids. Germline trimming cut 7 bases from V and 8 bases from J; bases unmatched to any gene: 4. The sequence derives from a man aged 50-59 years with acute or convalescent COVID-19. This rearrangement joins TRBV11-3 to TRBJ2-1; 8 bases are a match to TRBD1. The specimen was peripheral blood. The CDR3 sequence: CASTPTGDEQFF. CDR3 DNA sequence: TGTGCCAGCACCCCGACAGGGGATGAGCAGTTCTTC.